A selection of T cell receptor beta chains follows, all from one sample in a study of T cells expressing NK-cell markers. No DNA is given; TCRdb re-called the 5' RACE reads and lists each CDR3 protein once. The sample table sets out roughly 380,000 distinct CDR3 sequences. The specimen was blood T cells: a sorted CD56 or NKG2C T cell subset, CD4+ or CD8+ T cells, or bulk PBMC T cells (not recorded which). Source of these receptors: a man aged 18-75 years in good health. The CDR3 runs from the conserved cysteine through the conserved F or W.

>TRBV20-1|TRBJ1-1
CSARKTGQLNTEAFF
>TRBV4-2|TRBJ1-2
CASSQDPIQGRMDGYTF
>TRBV29-1|TRBJ2-1
CSVRQGTGPRTDEQFF
>TRBV2|TRBJ1-1
CASSDNRGFRAFF
>TRBV15|TRBJ2-7
CATSRVLRGEQYF
>TRBV20-1|TRBJ2-7
CSASPRSGHNLFDEQYF
>TRBV7-9|TRBJ2-1
CASSAGTGGYNEQFF
>TRBV29-1|TRBJ2-7
CSVSGRDHYEQYF
>TRBV9|TRBJ1-4
CASSADRQPMKNCFF
>TRBV13|TRBJ2-2
CASTRGRVSPGELFF
>TRBV4-1|TRBJ2-7
CASSQAGQREQYF
>TRBV7-2|TRBJ2-3
CASSRDREGTDTQYF
>TRBV3-1|TRBJ2-5
CASSRWRPIGTSGTQYF
>TRBV20-1|TRBJ2-3
CSARSLLTSGGAYRQYF
>TRBV12-3/TRBV12-4|TRBJ1-2
CASGRGSVVDYGYTF
>TRBV20-1|TRBJ1-4
CSAIADGSTNEKLFF
>TRBV5-4|TRBJ2-4
CASSRDRLIAKNIQYF
>TRBV5-8|TRBJ2-7
CASSAGTGGINEQYF
>TRBV7-9|TRBJ2-5
CASSSNWGMETQYF
>TRBV7-8|TRBJ2-1
CASGFTLLGDELSTYNEQFF
>TRBV5-1|TRBJ1-5
CASSRDGLGLPQHF
>TRBV9|TRBJ1-4
CASSNLGGAGEKLFF
>TRBV27|TRBJ2-1
CASSFTYWRGSSYNEQFF
>TRBV6-5|TRBJ2-1
CASSYSLGSNEQFF
>TRBV29-1|TRBJ1-2
CSVEVDQFGYTF
>TRBV11-3|TRBJ2-2
CASSFAGTLNTGELFF
>TRBV6-1|TRBJ1-1
CAIRDRGRGNTEAFF
>TRBV12-3/TRBV12-4|TRBJ1-3
CASSQTGTGNTIYF
>TRBV3-1|TRBJ2-5
CASSQAKGLAGETQYF
>TRBV29-1|TRBJ1-6
CSVEVVGRGGLHF
>TRBV5-1|TRBJ2-3
CASSFKGQASTDTQYF
>TRBV15|TRBJ2-1
CATSPGGASKTYNEQFF
>TRBV13|TRBJ1-3
CASSILDRVMNKHTIYF
>TRBV12-3/TRBV12-4|TRBJ2-3
CASGYRGDTQYF
>TRBV7-9|TRBJ2-2
CASSQGRISGELFF
>TRBV2|TRBJ2-5
CASGRIAVQETQYF
>TRBV5-6|TRBJ2-7
CASSLFQLPSYEQYF
>TRBV9|TRBJ2-1
CASSVRDGTALSYGQFF
>TRBV21-1|TRBJ1-6
CASSNQASNSPLHF
>TRBV3-1|TRBJ1-6
CASSQEDRVNSPLHF
>TRBV27|TRBJ2-5
CASGSPIAGQETQYF